This TCR beta chain was recorded in a study of blood T cell repertoires in COVID-19 (dated by TCRdb to about 2020). Describing the broader study: Collaborator samples came from the United States, Italy and Spain and covered acute and convalescent phases of COVID-19. The repertoires were released in a freely available public database intended as a resource for research on the immune response to SARS-CoV-2. The dataset comprised deeply sampled blood TCRbeta repertoires from subjects exposed to, actively infected with, or recovered from COVID-19. Samples were obtained from the ongoing ImmuneRACE study (first 160 participants) and from some 1,300 subjects provided by 6 global collaborators. Where available, HLA class I and class II types were taken from metadata supplied by the sample provider and were not determined by assay-based typing. Nearly every sample came with metadata listing a de-identified subject ID, COVID-19 status, age in years and sex. The material from the prospective study consisted of cDNA or gDNA derived from T cells, B-cell-depleted T cells, or PBMCs.

The germline V gene encodes CDR1 MNHNY and CDR2 SVGAGI (reference sequence). Spanning cysteine to phenylalanine, the CDR3 consists of 15 amino acids. Only the CDR3 portion is preserved as DNA: 45 bases, with reading frame beginning at the first base. The junction shows trimming of 2 bases on V and 7 bases on J, and the gene matches do not reach 5 bases of it. The collaborating institutions used their own protocols to collect whole blood in K2EDTA tubes. For TCRbeta analysis, collaborators shipped samples as frozen whole blood, isolated PBMCs, or DNA extracted from either of those sample types. Regarding this clone: Its antigen is currently not known. Base qualities are not at hand, and no much larger clone is one base apart.

General findings and caveats noted by the study authors: How much clinical and demographic metadata was included differed by source and by participant, and the metadata was provided uncurated.

TCRbeta CDR3 regions were amplified from genomic DNA using the immunoSEQ Assay, a bias-controlled multiplex PCR. The original pipeline was this. The number of nucleated cells in each sample was estimated from the amplification of reference gene primers within the assay. To quantify the absolute abundance of each unique TCRbeta CDR3 rearrangement, sequence reads were collapsed and filtered. Productive Simpson clonality was computed per sample as the square root of Simpson's diversity index over productive rearrangements. In TCRdb, the immuneACCESS table is reduced to in-frame sequences with V and J assigned. These tables do not hold every clone; where another copy was compared, an unresolved V gene accounts for under half, and the others remain unexplained. Clonal size and the V and J genes are those of that table, whereas D and trimming came from the DNA. For this sample the table gives a few hundred thousand clones, of which 80% to 90% were detected only once. Of the sample, around 2.2% is held by the ten largest clones.

The sequence derives from a woman aged 45-65 years with acute or convalescent COVID-19. The chain is encoded by TRBV6-6 joined to TRBJ1-2, and 12 junctional nucleotides match TRBD1. The sequenced sample consisted of peripheral blood. The CDR3 region reads CASSYPLGQGAGYTF. The nucleotides are TGTGCCAGCAGTTACCCCTTGGGACAGGGGGCTGGCTACACCTTC.